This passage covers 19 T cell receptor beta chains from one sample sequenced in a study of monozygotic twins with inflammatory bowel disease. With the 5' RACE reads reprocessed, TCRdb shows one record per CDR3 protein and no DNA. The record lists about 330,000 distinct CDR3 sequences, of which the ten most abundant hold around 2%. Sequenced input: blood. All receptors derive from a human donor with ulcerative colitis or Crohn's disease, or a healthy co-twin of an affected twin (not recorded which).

The chain's CDR3 is CASSRGMSISYNEQFF. V gene TRBV19 combines with J gene TRBJ2-1. Germline lookup yields CDR1 LNHDA and CDR2 SQIVND (reference sequence). The CDR3 has 16 residues.

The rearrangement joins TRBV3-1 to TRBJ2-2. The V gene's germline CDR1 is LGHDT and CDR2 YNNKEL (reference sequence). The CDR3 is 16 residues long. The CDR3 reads CASSQVLGTRTGELFF.

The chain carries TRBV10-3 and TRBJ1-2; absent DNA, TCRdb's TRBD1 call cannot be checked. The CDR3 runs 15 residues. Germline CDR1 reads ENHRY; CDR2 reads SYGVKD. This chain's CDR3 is CAISESDRTVSGYTF.

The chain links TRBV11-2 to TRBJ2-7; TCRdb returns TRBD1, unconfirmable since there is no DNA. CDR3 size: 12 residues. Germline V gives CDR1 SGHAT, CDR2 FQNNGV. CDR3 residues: CASSSTGVEQYF.

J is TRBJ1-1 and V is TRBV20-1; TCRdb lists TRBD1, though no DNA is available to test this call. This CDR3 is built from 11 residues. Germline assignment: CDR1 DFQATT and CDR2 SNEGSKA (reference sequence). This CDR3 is CSAAGETEAFF.

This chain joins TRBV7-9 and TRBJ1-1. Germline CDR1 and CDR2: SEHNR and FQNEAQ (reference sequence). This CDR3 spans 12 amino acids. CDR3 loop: CASTTDVTEAFF.

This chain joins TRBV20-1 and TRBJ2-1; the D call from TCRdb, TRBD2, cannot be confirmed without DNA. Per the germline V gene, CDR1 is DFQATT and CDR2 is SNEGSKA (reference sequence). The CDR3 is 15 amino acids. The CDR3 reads CSARRGSGSYNEQFF.

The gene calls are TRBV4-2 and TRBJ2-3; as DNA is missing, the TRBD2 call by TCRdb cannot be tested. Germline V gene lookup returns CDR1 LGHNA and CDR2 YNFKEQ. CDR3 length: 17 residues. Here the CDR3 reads CASSQIRAGGFTDTQYF.

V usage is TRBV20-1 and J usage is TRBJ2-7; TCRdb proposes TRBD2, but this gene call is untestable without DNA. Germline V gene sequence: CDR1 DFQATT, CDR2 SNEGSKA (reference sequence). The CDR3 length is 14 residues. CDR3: CSARTGPYSYEQYF.

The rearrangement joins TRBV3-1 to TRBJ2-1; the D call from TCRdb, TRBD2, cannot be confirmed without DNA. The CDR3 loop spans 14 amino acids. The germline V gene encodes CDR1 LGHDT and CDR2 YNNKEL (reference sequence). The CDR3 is CASSQGLAYNEQFF.

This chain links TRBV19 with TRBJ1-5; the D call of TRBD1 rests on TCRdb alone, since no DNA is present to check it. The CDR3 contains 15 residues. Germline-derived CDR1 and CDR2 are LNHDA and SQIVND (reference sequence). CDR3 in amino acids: CASSRQGESNQPQHF.

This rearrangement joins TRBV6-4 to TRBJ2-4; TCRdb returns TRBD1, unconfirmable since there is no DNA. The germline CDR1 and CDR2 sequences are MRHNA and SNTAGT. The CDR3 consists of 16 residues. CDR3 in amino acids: CASSLSGELSKNIQYF.

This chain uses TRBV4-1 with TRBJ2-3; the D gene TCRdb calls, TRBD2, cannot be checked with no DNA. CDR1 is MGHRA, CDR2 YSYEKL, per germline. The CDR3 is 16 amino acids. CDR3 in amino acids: CASSQVASGGTDTQYF.

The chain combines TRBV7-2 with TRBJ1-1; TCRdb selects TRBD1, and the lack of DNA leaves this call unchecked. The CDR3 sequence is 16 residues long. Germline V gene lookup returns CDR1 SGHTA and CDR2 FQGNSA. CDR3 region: CASSLVGAALNTEAFF.

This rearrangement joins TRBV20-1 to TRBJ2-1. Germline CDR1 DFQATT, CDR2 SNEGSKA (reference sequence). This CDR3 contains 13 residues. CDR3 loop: CSARVWGYNEQFF.

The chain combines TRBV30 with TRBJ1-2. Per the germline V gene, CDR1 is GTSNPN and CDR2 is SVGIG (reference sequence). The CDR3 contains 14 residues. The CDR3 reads CAWSVGGVGFGYTF.

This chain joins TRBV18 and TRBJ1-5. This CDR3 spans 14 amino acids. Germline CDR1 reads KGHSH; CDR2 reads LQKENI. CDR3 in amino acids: CASSDLYSNQPQHF.

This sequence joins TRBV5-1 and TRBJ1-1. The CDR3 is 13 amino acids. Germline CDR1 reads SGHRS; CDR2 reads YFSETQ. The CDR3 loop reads CASSFNGNTEAFF.

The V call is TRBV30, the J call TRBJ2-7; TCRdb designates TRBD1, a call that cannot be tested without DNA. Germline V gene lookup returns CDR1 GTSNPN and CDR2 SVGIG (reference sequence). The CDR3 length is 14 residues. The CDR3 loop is CAWNRGGLAYEQYF. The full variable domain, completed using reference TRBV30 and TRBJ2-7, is SQTIHQWPATLVQPVGSPLSLECTVEGTSNPNLYWYRQAAGRGLQLLFYSVGIGQISSEVPQNLSASRPQDRQFILSSKKLLLSDSGFYLCAWNRGGLAYEQYFGPGTRLTVT.